This T cell receptor beta chain came from a study of blood T cell repertoires in COVID-19. The overall study: Samples of COVID-19 (acute and convalescent) were obtained from the United States, Italy and Spain.

V shed 6 bases, J shed 0 bases, and the junction held 4 bases outside the gene matches. Germline CDR1 is SNHLY and CDR2 is FYNNEI. This CDR3 has 15 amino acids. In the original workflow: Using reference gene primer amplification, nucleated cell counts were estimated. The method was immunoSEQ multiplex PCR; TCRdb's version includes in-frame clones alone and lacks a portion of them. Clone size and the V and J calls come from that table; the DNA yielded D and trimming. The table lists about 270,000 clones, approximately 90% of them singletons. Sequencing was done on a sample of PBMCs or T cells enriched from blood (not recorded which). The receptor's source is a middle-aged woman with acute COVID-19. The chain has TRBV2 and TRBJ2-7; 11 bases fit TRBD1. CDR3 in DNA: TGTGCCAGCAGGGCCGGGACAGGGGGCTCCTACGAGCAGTACTTC. Protein: CASRAGTGGSYEQYF.